A single sample is the source of the 28 T cell receptor beta chains below, sequenced in a study of cytomegalovirus exposure and HLA in healthy donors (dated by TCRdb to 2015 to 2018). The library was made by the immunoSEQ multiplex PCR assay. For the multiplex PCR, a mixture combining 60 forward primers for TCR Vbeta segments and 13 reverse primers for TCR Jbeta segments was used. In TCRdb, the immuneACCESS table is reduced to in-frame sequences with V and J assigned. These tables do not hold every clone; where another copy was compared, an unresolved V gene accounts for under half, and the others remain unexplained. For this sample the table gives roughly 150,000 clones, of which 82% were detected only once. The biggest ten clones account for approximately 2.4% of the sample. Sequencing input: PBMCs. These TCRs come from a male donor in good health and CMV-seronegative.

The CDR3 loop is CASSPVAGDGYTF. CDR3 DNA sequence: TGTGCCAGTAGCCCCGTAGCAGGGGATGGCTACACCTTC. The chain links TRBV19 to TRBJ1-2; the D gene is possibly TRBD1 (6 bases). Germline V gene data show CDR1 as LNHDA and CDR2 as SQIVND (reference sequence). With 6 bases removed from V and 6 bases from J, the gap between germline ends came to 14 bases. This CDR3 region has 13 residues.

The V call is TRBV6-5, the J call TRBJ2-7; 7 positions agree with TRBD1. V gave up 5 bases and J gave up 11 bases; unmatched junction bases: 12. The germline CDR1 and CDR2 sequences are MNHEY and SVGAGI. There are 13 residues in the CDR3. CDR3 sequence reads: CASSTGTATEEYF. The CDR3 region has the DNA TGTGCCAGCAGTACCGGGACAGCCACGGAGGAGTACTTC.

The chain recombines TRBV4-3 with TRBJ2-7; D gene ambiguous. V lost 0 bases to trimming and J lost 6 bases, with 12 bases between them. In germline, CDR1 is LGHNA, CDR2 YSLEER. CDR3 length: 14 residues. DNA of the CDR3: TGCGCCAGCAGCCAAGAGGGCCCGTTGACCGAGCAGTACTTC. Its translation is CASSQEGPLTEQYF.

This chain uses TRBV7-8 with TRBJ2-2; TRBD1 matches 11 bases. Germline V lookup: CDR1 SGHVS, CDR2 FQNEAQ. The junction had 1 base not matched to a gene; V was cut back by 4 bases and J by 3 bases. CDR3 length: 15 amino acids. CDR3 DNA: TGTGCCAGCAGCTCGGACAGGGGGCACACCGGGGAGCTGTTTTTT. Protein product: CASSSDRGHTGELFF.

V is TRBV30 and J is TRBJ2-2; possible D gene TRBD1, 5 bases. CDR1 and CDR2 (germline): GTSNPN, SVGIG (reference sequence). This CDR3 comprises 15 residues. V was shortened by 2 bases and J by 4 bases, with 14 bases between the two germline ends. The CDR3 DNA is TGTGCCTGGAGTCCCCCCCGCAGGGCCACCGGGGAGCTGTTTTTT. Its protein is CAWSPPRRATGELFF. Filled out from reference TRBV30 and TRBJ2-2, the complete variable domain reads SQTIHQWPATLVQPVGSPLSLECTVEGTSNPNLYWYRQAAGRGLQLLFYSVGIGQISSEVPQNLSASRPQDRQFILSSKKLLLSDSGFYLCAWSPPRRATGELFFGEGSRLTVL.

This clone was picked up a small number of times. The chain joins TRBV6-4 to TRBJ2-3, with D unclear. V was clipped by 3 bases and J by 0 bases, with 7 bases between them. This CDR3 region has 14 residues. Germline V gene lookup returns CDR1 MRHNA and CDR2 SNTAGT. The CDR3 here is CASSEKESTDTQYF. The CDR3 bases are TGTGCCAGCAGTGAAAAGGAGAGCACAGATACGCAGTATTTT.

The genes are TRBV30 and TRBJ2-3; 12 positions match TRBD2. V shed 2 bases, J shed 3 bases, and the junction held 3 bases outside the gene matches. The CDR3 spans 15 residues. Germline loops: CDR1 GTSNPN, CDR2 SVGIG (reference sequence). CDR3 sequence: CAWSTSGRRTDTQYF. CDR3 DNA: TGTGCCTGGAGTACTAGCGGGAGGAGAACAGATACGCAGTATTTT.

The J gene is TRBJ2-5, the V gene TRBV28; 7 bases agree with TRBD1. The CDR3 runs to 17 residues. Germline V CDR1 and CDR2: MDHEN, SYDVKM. Germline trimming cut 5 bases from V and 4 bases from J; bases unmatched to any gene: 16. The CDR3 protein is CASSKVGHRGAGETQYF. The CDR3 DNA is TGTGCCAGCAGTAAAGTAGGGCACAGGGGCGCTGGAGAGACCCAGTACTTC.

The chain joins TRBV5-1 to TRBJ1-4; no clear D. This CDR3 has 14 amino acids. The germline V gene encodes CDR1 SGHRS and CDR2 YFSETQ. Trimming stripped 5 bases from V and 0 bases from J, with 8 bases between. This CDR3 reads CASRLQATNEKLFF. The DNA for the CDR3 is TGCGCCAGCAGACTCCAAGCAACTAATGAAAAACTGTTTTTT.

The chain employs TRBV7-8 and TRBJ1-3; TRBD1 is a possible D gene (5 bases). The length of the CDR3 is 15 residues. CDR1 SGHVS and CDR2 FQNEAQ come from the germline V gene. Deletions cut 5 bases from V and 4 bases from J, with 15 bases between. CDR3 nucleotide sequence: TGTGCCAGCAGCCCCGATCCAGGGAAAGGAAACACCATATATTTT. Translating gives CASSPDPGKGNTIYF.

Worth noting for this clone: Different DNA sequences within this sample yield the same CDR3. V usage is TRBV6-5 and J usage is TRBJ1-5; D ambiguous. The CDR3 spans 13 residues. Germline V gene lookup returns CDR1 MNHEY and CDR2 SVGAGI. V was pared by 5 bases and J by 2 bases, with 7 bases between. The CDR3 protein is CASSTSGNQPQHF. The DNA of the CDR3 is TGTGCCAGCAGTACCTCAGGCAATCAGCCCCAGCATTTT.

This clone has just one count. This sequence joins TRBV15 and TRBJ2-7, with 11 bases aligning to TRBD2. The CDR3 runs to 15 residues. The V gene end was trimmed by 5 bases and the J gene end by 5 bases; junction bases not matched to a gene: 8. Germline-derived CDR1 and CDR2 are LNHNV and YYDKDF (reference sequence). The CDR3 protein is CATSLPSGRKDEQYF. The CDR3 DNA reads TGTGCCACCAGCCTACCTAGCGGGAGGAAAGACGAGCAGTACTTC. Complete variable domain (other parts from reference TRBV15 and TRBJ2-7): DAMVIQNPRYQVTQFGKPVTLSCSQTLNHNVMYWYQQKSSQAPKLLFHYYDKDFNNEADTPDNFQSRRPNTSFCFLDIRSPGLGDTAMYLCATSLPSGRKDEQYFGPGTRLTVT.

The genes are TRBV19 and TRBJ1-1; 7 bases align to TRBD1. Germline V gene data show CDR1 as LNHDA and CDR2 as SQIVND (reference sequence). J lost 1 base, V lost 7 bases, and 9 bases had no gene match. There are 15 residues in the CDR3. CDR3 amino acids: CASTQTWTGNTEAFF. CDR3 DNA: TGTGCCAGTACTCAAACCTGGACAGGGAACACTGAAGCTTTCTTT.

This clone was seen just once. The chain employs TRBV30 and TRBJ1-2; 7 bases fit TRBD1. This CDR3 has 14 residues. Germline CDR1 and CDR2: GTSNPN and SVGIG (reference sequence). J lost 4 bases, V lost 0 bases, and 5 bases had no gene match. The CDR3 loop is CAWSVGQATYGYTF. As DNA, the CDR3 is TGTGCCTGGAGTGTTGGACAGGCTACCTATGGCTACACCTTC.

The rearrangement uses TRBV7-8 and TRBJ2-5; maybe TRBD2 (6 bases). Germline V gene lookup returns CDR1 SGHVS and CDR2 FQNEAQ. V was trimmed by 5 bases and J by 2 bases, leaving 6 bases between them. This CDR3 has 12 residues. The CDR3 bases are TGTGCCAGCAGCCGGGGGCAAGAGACCCAGTACTTC. Amino acids: CASSRGQETQYF.

This sequence joins TRBV18 and TRBJ2-6; 9 bases agree with TRBD1. CDR3 length: 18 amino acids. Germline V gene lookup returns CDR1 KGHSH and CDR2 LQKENI. V was pared by 1 base and J by 0 bases, with 4 bases of the junction left unmatched. The CDR3 sequence is CASSPRTGALSGANVLTF. The CDR3 coding sequence is TGTGCCAGCTCACCACGGACAGGGGCTCTCTCTGGGGCCAACGTCCTGACTTTC.

In DNA, the CDR3 is TGTGCCAGCAGTTTCGCGGCCGGACTACTTGGGGAGCTGTTTTTT. This sequence encodes CASSFAAGLLGELFF. V and J are TRBV27 and TRBJ2-2; tentative D call: TRBD2 (6 bases). V lost 3 bases, J lost 8 bases, and 16 bases lay in between. The length of the CDR3 is 15 residues. The V gene's germline CDR1 is MNHEY and CDR2 SMNVEV (reference sequence).

V gene TRBV5-6 combines with J gene TRBJ2-5, with 10 bases aligning to TRBD2. CDR3 size: 19 residues. Germline values: CDR1 SGHDT, CDR2 YYEEEE. V gave up 4 bases and J gave up 3 bases; unmatched junction bases: 18. The CDR3 nucleotides read TGTGCCAGCAGCCCATATCGGGGACTAGCGTCCAAGGGAGAAGAGACCCAGTACTTC. It specifies CASSPYRGLASKGEETQYF.

With regard to this clone: Mismatch with germline at one junction end may stem from a read error. V and J are TRBV7-9 and TRBJ1-2; weak D call: TRBD1 (6 bases). Germline values: CDR1 SEHNR, CDR2 FQNEAQ (reference sequence). The CDR3 has 12 residues. The CDR3 nucleotides are TGTTCCAGCAGCCCTCCCGACAGGCGTCACACCTTC. It is translated as CSSSPPDRRHTF. The whole variable domain, filled in from reference TRBV7-9 and TRBJ1-2, reads DTGVSQNPRHKITKRGQNVTFRCDPISEHNRLYWYRQTLGQGPEFLTYFQNEAQLEKSRLLSDRFSAERPKGSFSTLEIQRTEQGDSAMYLCSSSPPDRRHTFGSGTRLTVV.

The V call is TRBV5-1, the J call TRBJ2-5; 12 bases line up with TRBD2. The DNA end favors TRBJ2-7, so the J call may be wrong. CDR3 length: 14 residues. Per the germline V gene, CDR1 is SGHRS and CDR2 is YFSETQ. CDR3 residues: CASSPTSGSNEQYF. CDR3 sequence (DNA): TGCGCCAGCAGCCCGACTAGCGGGAGTAACGAGCAGTACTTC.

This clone has a handful of counts. The rearrangement uses TRBV12-2 and TRBJ1-5; TRBD1 is the table's D call, not checked against the DNA. TRBV12-2 is a pseudogene locus. CDR3 length: 18 amino acids. This CDR3 reads CASRFRPEDRYSNQPQHF. CDR3 nucleotides: TGTGCAAGTCGCTTCCGCCCCGAGGACAGATATAGCAATCAGCCCCAGCATTTT.

The chain recombines TRBV19 with TRBJ2-1, with D perhaps matching TRBD2 (6 bases). Germline CDR1 and CDR2: LNHDA and SQIVND (reference sequence). This CDR3 is 13 amino acids long. The ends were cut back, 6 bases at V and 7 bases at J, with 13 bases in the middle. The CDR3 here is CASSGSILNEQFF. CDR3 sequence (DNA): TGTGCCAGTAGCGGGAGCATCTTGAATGAGCAGTTCTTC.

The chain combines TRBV15 with TRBJ2-7, with 7 bases aligning to TRBD2. The CDR3 length is 13 residues. Germline-derived CDR1 and CDR2 are LNHNV and YYDKDF (reference sequence). The junction had 6 bases not matched to a gene; V was cut back by 5 bases and J by 5 bases. The CDR3 DNA sequence: TGTGCCACCAGCCTAGCGGTACCCAACGAGCAGTACTTC. Translating it yields CATSLAVPNEQYF.

Written as DNA, the CDR3 is TGTGCCAGCTCATGGGGGGAAGAGCAGTACTTC. Its protein is CASSWGEEQYF. The gene calls are TRBV18 and TRBJ2-7, with D perhaps TRBD2 (6 bases). The CDR3 is 11 residues long. Germline CDR1 reads KGHSH; CDR2 reads LQKENI. The germline V and J ends were trimmed by 5 bases and 7 bases, with 9 bases remaining between them. Looking up the rest from reference TRBV18 and TRBJ2-7 gives the full variable domain: NAGVMQNPRHLVRRRGQEARLRCSPMKGHSHVYWYRQLPEEGLKFMVYLQKENIIDESGMPKERFSAEFPKEGPSILRIQQVVRGDSAAYFCASSWGEEQYFGPGTRLTVT.

J is TRBJ2-7 and V is TRBV30; D may be TRBD2 (6 bases). The CDR3 is 16 amino acids. V gave up 4 bases and J gave up 5 bases, with 24 bases separating them. The V gene's germline CDR1 is GTSNPN and CDR2 SVGIG (reference sequence). CDR3 DNA sequence: TGTGCCTGGACACTCGGAGTGGCTAGCGTTTTCGACGAGCAGTACTTC. Translating gives CAWTLGVASVFDEQYF.

The chain recombines TRBV7-2 with TRBJ1-3, with TRBD1 identical over 7 bases. Germline-derived CDR1 and CDR2 are SGHTA and FQGNSA. The CDR3 is 14 residues long. V lost 4 bases to trimming and J lost 4 bases; unmatched junction nucleotides: 4. The CDR3 sequence: CASSSQGEGNTIYF. CDR3 DNA: TGTGCCAGCAGCTCCCAGGGGGAAGGAAACACCATATATTTT.

This chain joins TRBV7-9 and TRBJ2-1; 8 bases are shared with TRBD2. The CDR3 has 16 residues. In germline, CDR1 is SEHNR, CDR2 FQNEAQ (reference sequence). V lost 5 bases and J lost 1; bases outside the gene matches: 7. CDR3: CASSPTSGFSYNEQFF. CDR3 DNA: TGTGCCAGCAGCCCAACTAGCGGATTTTCCTACAATGAGCAGTTCTTC.

The chain joins TRBV27 to TRBJ1-1; D remains ambiguous. The ends were cut back, 2 bases at V and 4 bases at J, with 14 bases in the middle. This CDR3 region has 15 residues. The germline CDR1 and CDR2 sequences are MNHEY and SMNVEV (reference sequence). The CDR3 nucleotides read TGTGCCAGCAGTTTAGTTCCGGGGAGGATCACTGAAGCTTTCTTT. Translating it yields CASSLVPGRITEAFF.